The sample holds many counts of the clone carrying this T cell receptor beta chain. TCR beta CDR3 regions were amplified from RNA transcripts. The HTBI primer set served for first-round RT-PCR of the TCR CDR3. TCRdb called the multiplex PCR reads again in MiXCR, with one record for every CDR3 protein. This table has around 380,000 distinct CDR3 sequences, about 14% appearing once. The data were obtained in a study of T cells in Graves' hyperthyroidism and ophthalmopathy. Overall study: Blood from the periphery was taken at initial diagnosis, before any treatment.

The length of the CDR3 is 15 residues. From germline, CDR1 is MDHEN and CDR2 SYDVKM. Deletions cut 3 bases from V and 7 bases from J, with 15 bases between. The sequence derives from a man aged 30-40 years with Graves' hyperthyroidism that later progressed to Graves' ophthalmopathy. The V gene is TRBV28, the J gene TRBJ1-4, with D possibly TRBD1 on 5 matching bases. The sequenced material came from blood. CDR3 amino acids: CASSFGGGGGEKLFF. In nucleotides, the CDR3 is TGTGCCAGCAGTTTTGGGGGGGGAGGTGGTGAAAAACTGTTTTTT.